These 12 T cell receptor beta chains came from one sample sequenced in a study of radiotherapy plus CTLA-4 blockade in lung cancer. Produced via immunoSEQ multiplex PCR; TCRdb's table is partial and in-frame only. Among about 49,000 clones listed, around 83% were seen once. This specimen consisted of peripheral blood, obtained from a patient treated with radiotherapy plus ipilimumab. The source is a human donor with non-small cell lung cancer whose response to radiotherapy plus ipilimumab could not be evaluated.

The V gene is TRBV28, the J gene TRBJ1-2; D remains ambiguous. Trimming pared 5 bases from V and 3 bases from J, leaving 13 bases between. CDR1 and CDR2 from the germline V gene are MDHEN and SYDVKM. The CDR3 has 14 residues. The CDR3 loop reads CASSQFGRDYGYTF. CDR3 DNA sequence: TGTGCCAGCAGTCAATTTGGGAGGGACTATGGCTACACCTTC.

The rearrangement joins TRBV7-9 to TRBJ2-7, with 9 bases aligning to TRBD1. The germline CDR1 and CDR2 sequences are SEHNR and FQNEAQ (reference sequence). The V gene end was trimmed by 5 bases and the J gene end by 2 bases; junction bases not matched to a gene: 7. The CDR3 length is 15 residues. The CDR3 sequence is CASSLPGQGAYEQYF. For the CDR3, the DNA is TGTGCCAGCAGCCTCCCGGGACAGGGAGCCTACGAGCAGTACTTC.

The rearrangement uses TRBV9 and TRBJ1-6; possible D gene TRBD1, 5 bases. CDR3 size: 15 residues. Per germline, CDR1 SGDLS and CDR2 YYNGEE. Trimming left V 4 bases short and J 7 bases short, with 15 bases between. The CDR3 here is CASSPGLGWNSPLHF. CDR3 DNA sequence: TGTGCCAGCAGCCCGGGACTGGGTTGGAATTCACCCCTCCACTTT.

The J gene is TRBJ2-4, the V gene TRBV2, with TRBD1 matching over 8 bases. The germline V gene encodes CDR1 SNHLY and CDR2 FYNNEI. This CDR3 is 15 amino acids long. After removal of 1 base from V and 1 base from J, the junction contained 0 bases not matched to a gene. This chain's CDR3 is CASSEGQGAKNIQYF. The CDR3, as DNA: TGTGCCAGCAGTGAAGGACAGGGGGCCAAAAACATTCAGTACTTC.

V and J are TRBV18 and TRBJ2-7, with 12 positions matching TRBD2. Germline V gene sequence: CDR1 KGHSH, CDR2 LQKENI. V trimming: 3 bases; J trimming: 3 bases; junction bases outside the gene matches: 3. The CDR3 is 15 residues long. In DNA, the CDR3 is TGTGCCAGCTCACCCCCGACTAGCGGGAGCTACGAGCAGTACTTC. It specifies CASSPPTSGSYEQYF. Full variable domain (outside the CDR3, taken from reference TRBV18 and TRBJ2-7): NAGVMQNPRHLVRRRGQEARLRCSPMKGHSHVYWYRQLPEEGLKFMVYLQKENIIDESGMPKERFSAEFPKEGPSILRIQQVVRGDSAAYFCASSPPTSGSYEQYFGPGTRLTVT.

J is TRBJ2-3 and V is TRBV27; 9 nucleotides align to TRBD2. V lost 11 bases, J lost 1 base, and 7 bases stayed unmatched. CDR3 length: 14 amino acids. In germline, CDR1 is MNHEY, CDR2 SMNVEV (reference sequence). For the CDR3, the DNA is TGTGCCGGCGGGGGGGAGGAGGGCACAGATACGCAGTATTTT. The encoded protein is CAGGGEEGTDTQYF.

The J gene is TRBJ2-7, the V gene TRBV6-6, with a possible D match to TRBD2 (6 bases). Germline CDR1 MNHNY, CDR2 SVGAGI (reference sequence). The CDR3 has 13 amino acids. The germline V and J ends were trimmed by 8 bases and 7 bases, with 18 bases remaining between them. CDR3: CASGTGEGVEQYF. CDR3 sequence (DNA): TGTGCCAGCGGAACGGGAGAAGGGGTGGAGCAGTACTTC.

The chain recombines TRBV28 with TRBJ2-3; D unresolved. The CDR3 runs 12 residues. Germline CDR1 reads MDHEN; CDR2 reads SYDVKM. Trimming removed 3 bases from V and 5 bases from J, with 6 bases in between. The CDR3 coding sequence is TGTGCCAGCAGTTTCAATGTAGATACGCAGTATTTT. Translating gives CASSFNVDTQYF.

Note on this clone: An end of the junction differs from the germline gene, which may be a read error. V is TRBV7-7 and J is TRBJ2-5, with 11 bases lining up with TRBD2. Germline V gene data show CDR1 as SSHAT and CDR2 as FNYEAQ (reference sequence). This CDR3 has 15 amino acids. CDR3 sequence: CASSLGGTSGETQYF. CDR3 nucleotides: TGTGCTAGCAGCTTAGGGGGGACTAGCGGCGAGACCCAGTACTTC. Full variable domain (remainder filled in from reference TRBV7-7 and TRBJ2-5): GAGVSQSPRYKVTKRGQDVTLRCDPISSHATLYWYQQALGQGPEFLTYFNYEAQPDKSGLPSDRFSAERPEGSISTLTIQRTEQRDSAMYRCASSLGGTSGETQYFGPGTRLLVL.

The CDR3: CASSLTNSYNEQFF. CDR3 coding DNA: TGTGCCAGCAGCTTAACGAACAGCTACAATGAGCAGTTCTTC. This chain links TRBV7-3 with TRBJ2-1; D is ambiguous. The germline V gene has CDR1 SGHTA and CDR2 FQGTGA. The CDR3 runs 14 residues. V lost 0 bases and J 3 bases, leaving 6 bases between the germline ends. Supplemented by reference TRBV7-3 and TRBJ2-1, the full variable domain reads GAGVSQTPSNKVTEKGKYVELRCDPISGHTALYWYRQSLGQGPEFLIYFQGTGAADDSGLPNDRFFAVRPEGSVSTLKIQRTERGDSAVYLCASSLTNSYNEQFFGPGTRLTVL.

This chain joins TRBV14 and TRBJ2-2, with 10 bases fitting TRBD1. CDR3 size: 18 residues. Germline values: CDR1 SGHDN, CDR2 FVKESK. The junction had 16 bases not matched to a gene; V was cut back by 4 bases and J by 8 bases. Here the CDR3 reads CASSPPGTGVFLSGELFF. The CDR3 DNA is TGTGCCAGCAGCCCCCCCGGGACAGGGGTATTCTTATCGGGGGAGCTGTTTTTT.

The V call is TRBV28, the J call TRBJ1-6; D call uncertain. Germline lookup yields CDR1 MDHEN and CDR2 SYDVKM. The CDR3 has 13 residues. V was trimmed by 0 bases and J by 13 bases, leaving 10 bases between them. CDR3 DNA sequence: TGTGCCAGCAGTTTATGGAGACAATGGCCCCTCCACTTT. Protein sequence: CASSLWRQWPLHF.